This T cell receptor (beta chain) comes out of a study of T cells after yellow fever vaccination. Study-wide background: For low cell numbers, libraries were made with SMART-Seq v4 Ultra Low Input. Study results and limitations: Most primary-vaccination clones recurred post-booster (roughly 96% CD4, 85% to 90% CD8).

TCRdb called the 5' RACE reads again in MiXCR, with one record for every CDR3 protein. The sample includes roughly 120,000 distinct CDR3 sequences, roughly 7.9% of them seen just once. Trimming took 8 bases from V and 2 from J, leaving 22 bases between them. This CDR3 has 16 amino acids. As regards this clonotype: Its antigen is unidentified.

The chain recombines TRBV12-3 or TRBV12-4 with TRBJ2-7, with D perhaps TRBD1 or TRBD2 (5 bases each). The source of this sequence is a man between 18 and 29 years old who received the YFV17D yellow fever vaccine. The input for sequencing was CD4+ T cells sorted from PBMCs, taken more than 40 days after the first yellow fever vaccination. CDR3 residues: CASDSVLSGPPYEQYV. CDR3 nucleotide sequence: TGTGCCAGCGATTCGGTACTGTCGGGGCCACCCTACGAGCAGTACGTC.